This T cell receptor beta chain was sequenced during a study of CD8 T cells in ankylosing spondylitis. Whole-study findings and limits: Disease-linked clones displayed a CD8+ phenotype and appeared relatively rarely in peripheral blood. The study identified a TCR beta motif of under ten highly homologous variants that appeared characteristic of ankylosing spondylitis blood. Reportedly, matched ankylosing spondylitis synovial fluid was significantly enriched for disease-linked clones.

Details on this clonotype: The antigen remains unidentified.

Preparation of TCR beta libraries was done by quantitative 5'-RACE with molecular barcodes. TCRdb ran MiXCR on the 5' RACE reads and lists one entry per CDR3 protein. The sample holds 650,000 to 800,000 distinct CDR3 sequences, roughly 19% seen once. The CDR3 has 18 residues. V dropped 3 bases and J dropped 0; count of bases not matched to a gene: 6. Germline loops: CDR1 MDHEN, CDR2 SYDVKM. Source material: blood, either unsorted or a sorted T cell fraction (not recorded which). The clonotype originates from a male donor with ankylosing spondylitis. The chain links TRBV28 to TRBJ2-4; 12 positions agree with TRBD2. CDR3 protein: CASSFLAGGGLAKNIQYF. As DNA, the CDR3 is TGTGCCAGCAGTTTCCTAGCGGGAGGGGGGCTAGCCAAAAACATTCAGTACTTC. The full variable domain, rest sourced from reference TRBV28 and TRBJ2-4, is DVKVTQSSRYLVKRTGEKVFLECVQDMDHENMFWYRQDPGLGLRLIYFSYDVKMKEKGDIPEGYSVSREKKERFSLILESASTNQTSMYLCASSFLAGGGLAKNIQYFGAGTRLSVL.